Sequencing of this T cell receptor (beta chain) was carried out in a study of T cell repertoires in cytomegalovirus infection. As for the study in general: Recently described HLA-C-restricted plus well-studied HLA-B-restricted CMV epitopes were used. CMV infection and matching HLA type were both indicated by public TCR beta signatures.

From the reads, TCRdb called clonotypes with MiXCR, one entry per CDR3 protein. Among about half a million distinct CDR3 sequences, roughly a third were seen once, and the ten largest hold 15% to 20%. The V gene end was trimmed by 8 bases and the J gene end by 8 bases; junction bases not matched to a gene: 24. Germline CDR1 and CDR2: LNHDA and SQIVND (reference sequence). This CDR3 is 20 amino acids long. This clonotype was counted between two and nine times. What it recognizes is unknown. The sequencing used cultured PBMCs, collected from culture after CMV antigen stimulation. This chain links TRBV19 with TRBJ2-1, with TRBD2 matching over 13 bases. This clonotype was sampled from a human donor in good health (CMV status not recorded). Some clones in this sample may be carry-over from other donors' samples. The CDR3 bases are TGTGCCAGTCCAGATAACCCCGGGACTAGCGGGACCGCCCTGAAAGATGAGCAGTTCTTC. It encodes CASPDNPGTSGTALKDEQFF.